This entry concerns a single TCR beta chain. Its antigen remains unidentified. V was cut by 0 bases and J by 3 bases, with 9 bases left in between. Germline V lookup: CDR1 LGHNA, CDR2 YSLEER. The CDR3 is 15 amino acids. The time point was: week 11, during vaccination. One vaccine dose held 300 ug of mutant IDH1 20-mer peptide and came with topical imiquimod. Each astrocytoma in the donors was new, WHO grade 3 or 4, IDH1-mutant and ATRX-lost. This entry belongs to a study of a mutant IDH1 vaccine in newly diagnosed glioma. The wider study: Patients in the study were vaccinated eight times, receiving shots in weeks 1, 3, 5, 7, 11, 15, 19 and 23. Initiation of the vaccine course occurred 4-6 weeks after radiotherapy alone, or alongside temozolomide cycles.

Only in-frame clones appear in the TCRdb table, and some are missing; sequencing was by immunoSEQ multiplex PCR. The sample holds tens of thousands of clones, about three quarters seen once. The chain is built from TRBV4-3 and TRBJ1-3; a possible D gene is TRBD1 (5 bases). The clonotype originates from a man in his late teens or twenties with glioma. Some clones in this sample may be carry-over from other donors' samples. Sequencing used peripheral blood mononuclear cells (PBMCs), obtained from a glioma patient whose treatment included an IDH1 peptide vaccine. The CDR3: CASSQDRGVGNTIYF. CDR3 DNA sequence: TGCGCCAGCAGCCAAGATCGAGGGGTTGGAAACACCATATATTTT.